This TCR beta chain was recovered during a study of blood T cell repertoires in COVID-19. Per the germline V gene, CDR1 is KGHDR and CDR2 is SFDVKD. The CDR3 sequence is 15 residues long. Trimming cost V 5 bases and J 9 bases; bases outside gene matches: 9. The protocol was immunoSEQ multiplex PCR, while the TCRdb copy is restricted to in-frame clones and leaves out a portion. The sample shows under 200,000 clones, about four fifths of them seen only once. This receptor was obtained from a woman of 80 years or more with acute or convalescent COVID-19. The sequencing input was peripheral blood. The V call is TRBV24-1, the J call TRBJ2-1, with 10 bases matching TRBD1. Here the CDR3 reads CATSGAGQGVSEQFF. The CDR3, as DNA: TGTGCCACCAGTGGGGCCGGACAGGGGGTCTCTGAGCAGTTCTTC.